Presented here are 2 T cell receptor beta chains from one specimen sequenced in a study of molecular identifiers for immune sequencing clone quantification. One entry per CDR3 protein results from TCRdb running MiXCR on the PCR reads. The data contain about 330,000 distinct CDR3 sequences, under 25% of them singletons. The sample taken for sequencing was naive CD8+ T cells from blood, with Jurkat cell RNA spiked in. This sample's subset: FACS-sorted CD8+CD4-CCR7+CD45RA+ naive T cells. These receptors all stem from a human donor in good health. Some libraries in this study had Jurkat cell RNA spiked in.

This clonotype has only a few counts. V gene TRBV19 combines with J gene TRBJ2-1; no definite D call. This CDR3 region has 16 residues. Trimming cost V 3 bases and J 0 bases, with 12 bases left between them. Germline CDR1 is LNHDA and CDR2 is SQIVND (reference sequence). The chain's CDR3 is CASSIGWGSSYNEQFF. In DNA, the CDR3 is TGTGCCAGTAGTATCGGGTGGGGTTCCTCCTACAATGAGCAGTTCTTC.

Comments on this clonotype: A much larger clone differs from this one at a single base, so this may be a read error. The CDR3 DNA reads as TGTGCCAGCAGCTTTTACCTAGCCAATAACATTCAGTACTTC. It translates to CASSFYLANNIQYF. The rearrangement uses TRBV5-3 and TRBJ2-4, with TRBD2 as a possible D gene (5 bases). TRBV5-3 is an ORF, with its function uncertain. The length of the CDR3 is 14 residues.